What follows are 23 T cell receptor beta chains derived from one specimen sequenced in a study of early T cells in non-severe SARS-CoV-2 infection. TCRdb processed the 5' RACE reads anew with MiXCR; each CDR3 protein has one entry. Here the sample spans tens of thousands of distinct CDR3 sequences, 12% being singletons. Source: whole blood, taken at baseline. These receptors were collected from an adult who was a healthcare worker with PCR-confirmed SARS-CoV-2 infection or an uninfected control (not recorded which).

The chain joins TRBV2 to TRBJ1-2, with 7 nucleotides matching TRBD1. The V segment lost 9 bases and the J segment 3 bases; nucleotides outside the gene matches: 7. This CDR3 spans 13 amino acids. From germline, CDR1 is SNHLY and CDR2 FYNNEI. In DNA form, the CDR3 reads TGTGCCAGAGGACAGGAGCTTGACTATGGCTACACCTTC. It is translated as CARGQELDYGYTF.

This clonotype was counted a few times. The chain has TRBV11-3 and TRBJ2-1; TRBD2 matches 12 bases. The CDR3 covers 15 residues. V was clipped by 4 bases and J by 9 bases; unmatched bases: 7. From germline, CDR1 is SGHNT and CDR2 YENEEA. CDR3 residues: CASSSRLAGEVEQFF. CDR3 nucleotides: TGTGCCAGCAGCTCCCGACTAGCGGGAGAGGTTGAGCAGTTCTTC.

In this sample, this clonotype turned up many times. The chain links TRBV20-1 to TRBJ2-1; 9 nucleotides agree with TRBD1. CDR3 length: 13 residues. The germline V gene encodes CDR1 DFQATT and CDR2 SNEGSKA (reference sequence). J was trimmed by 6 bases and V by 5 bases; bases with no gene match: 5. CDR3 DNA sequence: TGCAGTGCTTGGGACAGGGACCTCAATGAGCAGTTCTTC. The encoded protein is CSAWDRDLNEQFF.

This clonotype came up a few times. CDR3 residues: CASSPMVAEQYF. In DNA, the CDR3 is TGTGCCAGCAGCCCAATGGTCGCTGAGCAGTACTTC. V is TRBV28 and J is TRBJ2-7, with D hard to call. The CDR3 has 12 residues. With 6 bases removed from V and 7 bases from J, the gap between germline ends came to 13 bases. Germline CDR1 and CDR2: MDHEN and SYDVKM.

Ten or more counts support this clonotype. V gene TRBV4-2 combines with J gene TRBJ2-7; 8 nucleotides agree with TRBD1. The CDR3 has 13 amino acids. Trimming removed 5 bases from V and 2 bases from J; junction bases left unmatched: 2. The germline V gene has CDR1 LGHNA and CDR2 YNFKEQ. CDR3 in amino acids: CASSAGGPYEQYF. The CDR3 bases are TGTGCCAGCAGCGCAGGGGGCCCCTACGAGCAGTACTTC.

The sample holds a few counts of this clonotype. The chain joins TRBV7-9 to TRBJ2-2; the D gene is possibly TRBD2 (6 bases). Germline V gives CDR1 SEHNR, CDR2 FQNEAQ (reference sequence). The CDR3 covers 16 residues. Trimming removed 7 bases from V and 8 bases from J, with 23 bases in between. DNA for the CDR3: TGTGCCAGCAACCCCTACGCGCGGGACCCCGGAGGGGAGCTGTTTTTT. Its translation is CASNPYARDPGGELFF.

The chain has TRBV7-3 and TRBJ2-1; TRBD2 matches at 9 bases. This CDR3 is built from 16 residues. V shed 4 bases and J 0 bases; nucleotides not matched to a gene: 4. Germline values: CDR1 SGHTA, CDR2 FQGTGA. The CDR3 DNA follows: TGTGCCAGCAGCTCTCTAGCGGGACGCTCCTACAATGAGCAGTTCTTC. Its protein is CASSSLAGRSYNEQFF.

The chain carries TRBV13 and TRBJ1-1; no firm D call. CDR1 is PRHDT and CDR2 is FYEKMQ in the germline V gene (reference sequence). V was clipped by 5 bases and J by 0 bases, with 13 bases between them. The CDR3 has 15 residues. In DNA form, the CDR3 reads TGTGCCAGCAGCGGATTAGAACTCATGAACACTGAAGCTTTCTTT. It is translated as CASSGLELMNTEAFF.

This chain connects TRBV27 to TRBJ2-1, with 8 bases that match TRBD1. Trimming at V came to 7 bases and at J to 7 bases, leaving 9 bases not matched to a gene. The length of the CDR3 is 14 residues. Germline V CDR1 and CDR2: MNHEY, SMNVEV (reference sequence). The CDR3 reads CASTFGDRGNEQFF. CDR3 coding DNA: TGTGCCAGCACCTTCGGAGACAGGGGTAATGAGCAGTTCTTC.

A single count supports this clonotype. The chain uses TRBV28 and TRBJ2-1; no definite D call. Germline CDR1 is MDHEN and CDR2 is SYDVKM. The CDR3 is 13 amino acids. V was cut by 5 bases and J by 4 bases, with 9 bases left in between. The CDR3 region has the DNA TGTGCCAGCAGTCCACACCTTTACAATGAGCAGTTCTTC. Translation gives CASSPHLYNEQFF. The whole variable domain, filled in from reference TRBV28 and TRBJ2-1, reads DVKVTQSSRYLVKRTGEKVFLECVQDMDHENMFWYRQDPGLGLRLIYFSYDVKMKEKGDIPEGYSVSREKKERFSLILESASTNQTSMYLCASSPHLYNEQFFGPGTRLTVL.

This clonotype was found a few times. V usage is TRBV9 and J usage is TRBJ2-1, with a weak D call TRBD2 (6 bases). The CDR3 is 14 amino acids. V gave up 6 bases and J gave up 4 bases, with 14 bases separating them. In germline, CDR1 is SGDLS, CDR2 YYNGEE. The CDR3 region is CASTDGTPYNEQFF. DNA for the CDR3: TGTGCCAGCACCGACGGGACTCCTTACAATGAGCAGTTCTTC.

In this sample, this clonotype turned up a few times. V usage is TRBV7-9 and J usage is TRBJ2-7; 9 bases are shared with TRBD1. The CDR3 covers 15 residues. V gave up 6 bases and J gave up 0 bases; unmatched junction bases: 6. CDR1 and CDR2 (germline): SEHNR, FQNEAQ (reference sequence). CDR3: CASRGGTGSSYEQYF. The DNA of the CDR3 is TGTGCCAGCAGGGGCGGGACAGGGAGCTCCTACGAGCAGTACTTC.

This clonotype was detected only a few times. V is TRBV4-2 and J is TRBJ1-3, with no clear D. This CDR3 has 15 residues. Per germline, CDR1 LGHNA and CDR2 YNFKEQ. V lost 0 bases to trimming and J lost 1 base, with 7 bases between them. CDR3 protein: CASSQDLGSGNTIYF. The DNA of the CDR3 is TGTGCCAGCAGCCAAGATTTAGGGTCTGGAAACACCATATATTTT.

The chain has TRBV7-9 and TRBJ2-3; D is ambiguous. Germline CDR1 is SEHNR and CDR2 is FQNEAQ (reference sequence). CDR3 length: 18 residues. V shed 5 bases and J shed 0 bases, with 21 bases lying between them. CDR3 coding DNA: TGTGCCAGCAGCCCCGTAAAGGGTCGCGGCTCTAGCACAGATACGCAGTATTTT. The encoded protein is CASSPVKGRGSSTDTQYF. The whole variable domain, filled in from reference TRBV7-9 and TRBJ2-3, reads DTGVSQNPRHKITKRGQNVTFRCDPISEHNRLYWYRQTLGQGPEFLTYFQNEAQLEKSRLLSDRFSAERPKGSFSTLEIQRTEQGDSAMYLCASSPVKGRGSSTDTQYFGPGTRLTVL.

At least ten counts were recorded for this clonotype. The rearrangement links TRBV5-5 to TRBJ2-1; weak D call: TRBD1 (6 bases). V was trimmed by 4 bases and J by 8 bases, leaving 22 bases between them. There are 16 residues in the CDR3. Germline values: CDR1 SGHKS, CDR2 YYEKEE (reference sequence). This CDR3 reads CASSVTGTHLNHEQFF. As DNA, the CDR3 is TGTGCCAGCAGCGTAACAGGGACCCACCTTAACCATGAGCAGTTCTTC.

The chain uses TRBV11-2 and TRBJ1-2; D may be TRBD1 (5 bases). The length of the CDR3 is 14 residues. Germline CDR1 SGHAT, CDR2 FQNNGV. V was shortened by 1 base and J by 5 bases, with 11 bases between the two germline ends. The CDR3 DNA reads TGTGCCAGCAGCTTAGCAGTGGGGGTATATGGCTACACCTTC. Translated, it gives CASSLAVGVYGYTF.

This clonotype occurred many times. This rearrangement joins TRBV12-3 or TRBV12-4 to TRBJ1-5; D not certain. V gave up 6 bases and J gave up 0 bases, with 3 bases separating them. This CDR3 is built from 12 residues. The CDR3 region is CASRYSNQPQHF. For the CDR3, the DNA is TGTGCCAGCAGGTATAGCAATCAGCCCCAGCATTTT.

This rearrangement joins TRBV7-2 to TRBJ2-2; D uncertain. The germline V gene has CDR1 SGHTA and CDR2 FQGNSA. The CDR3 has 15 residues. V dropped 6 bases and J dropped 0 bases, with 11 bases sitting between them. CDR3 sequence: CASSLLLPNTGELFF. The CDR3 bases are TGTGCCAGCAGTTTGCTCCTCCCGAACACCGGGGAGCTGTTTTTT.

Only a few counts were recorded for this clonotype. The chain combines TRBV11-2 with TRBJ1-5; no clear D. Trimming shortened V by 6 bases and J by 0 bases, and 18 bases separated the two germline ends. CDR3 length: 17 residues. The V gene's germline CDR1 is SGHAT and CDR2 FQNNGV. The CDR3 DNA follows: TGTGCCAGCAGTTCGGGCCGGGGAGGCTATAGCAATCAGCCCCAGCATTTT. This encodes CASSSGRGGYSNQPQHF.

This clonotype was seen a handful of times. The chain is built from TRBV7-2 and TRBJ2-1; TRBD2 matches at 9 bases. The CDR3 sequence is 18 residues long. Germline-derived CDR1 and CDR2 are SGHTA and FQGNSA. J lost 2 bases, V lost 5 bases, and 13 bases had no gene match. This CDR3 is CASSTPGAGGSPYNEQFF. The CDR3 bases are TGTGCCAGCAGCACCCCTGGGGCGGGAGGGTCTCCCTACAATGAGCAGTTCTTC.

This clonotype was seen a handful of times. V and J are TRBV6-8 and TRBJ2-7, with 10 bases identical to TRBD2. Trimming at V came to 4 bases and at J to 9 bases, leaving 12 bases not matched to a gene. The CDR3 contains 15 residues. CDR1 MNHGY and CDR2 SAAAGT come from the germline V gene. The CDR3: CASSSKTSGPPGQYF. The DNA for the CDR3 is TGTGCCAGCAGTTCGAAGACTAGCGGGCCGCCCGGGCAGTACTTC.

This clonotype was picked up a small number of times. The chain combines TRBV10-2 with TRBJ2-5; TRBD1 matches 7 bases. J was trimmed by 2 bases and V by 6 bases; bases with no gene match: 3. The CDR3 covers 13 residues. Per the germline V gene, CDR1 is WSHSY and CDR2 is SAAADI. The CDR3 loop reads CASSETGQETQYF. The CDR3 DNA reads as TGCGCCAGCAGCGAGACAGGGCAAGAGACCCAGTACTTC.

This chain links TRBV7-3 with TRBJ2-3; D possibly corresponds to TRBD2 (6 bases). The CDR3 contains 13 residues. Germline CDR1 reads SGHTA; CDR2 reads FQGTGA. Trimming stripped 5 bases from V and 1 base from J, with 7 bases between. DNA of the CDR3: TGTGCCAGCAGCGCTAGCGGCACAGATACGCAGTATTTT. Amino acid sequence: CASSASGTDTQYF.